A single T cell receptor beta chain is shown here with its context. Germline values: CDR1 SQVTM, CDR2 ANQGSEA. The CDR3 loop spans 16 amino acids. The V gene lost 0 bases and the J gene lost 5 bases, with 19 bases spanning the gap. The data are from a study of blood T cell repertoires in COVID-19. Libraries were prepared by immunoSEQ multiplex PCR; TCRdb keeps only in-frame clonotypes and omits some of them. This sample has some 280,000 clones, with roughly 89% found just once. The J gene is TRBJ2-5, the V gene TRBV29-1, with a tentative D call TRBD2 (5 bases). This clonotype originated in a woman aged 40 to 55 who had recovered from COVID-19. Sequencing input: peripheral blood. The CDR3 is CSVEDPLGGETETQYF. The CDR3 coding sequence is TGCAGCGTTGAAGATCCTCTCGGTGGGGAGACTGAGACCCAGTACTTC.